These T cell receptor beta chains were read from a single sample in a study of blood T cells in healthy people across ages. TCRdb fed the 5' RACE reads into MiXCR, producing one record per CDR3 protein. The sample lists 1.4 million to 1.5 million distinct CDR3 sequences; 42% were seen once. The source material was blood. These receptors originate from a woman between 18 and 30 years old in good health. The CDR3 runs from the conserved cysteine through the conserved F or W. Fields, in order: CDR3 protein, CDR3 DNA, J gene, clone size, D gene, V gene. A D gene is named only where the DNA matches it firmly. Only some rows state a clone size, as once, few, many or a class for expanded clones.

CASSQVPVYEQYF	TGTGCCAGCAGCCAAGTCCCAGTGTACGAGCAGTACTTC	TRBJ2-7	-	-	TRBV3-1
CAWSVFGQGLDGYTF	TGTGCCTGGAGTGTATTCGGGCAGGGATTGGACGGCTACACCTTC	TRBJ1-2	few	-	TRBV30
CASSWASGPGTDTQYF	TGTGCCAGCAGCTGGGCCAGCGGGCCAGGCACAGATACGCAGTATTTT	TRBJ2-3	-	-	TRBV7-2
CASSQGLAATGELFF	TGCGCCAGCAGCCAAGGGCTAGCAGCCACCGGGGAGCTGTTTTTT	TRBJ2-2	few	-	TRBV4-1
CVSSSTGAPYGYTF	TGTGTCAGCAGTTCGACAGGAGCCCCCTATGGCTACACCTTC	TRBJ1-2	-	-	TRBV28
CASTNQGATQYF	TGTGCCAGCACGAACCAGGGAGCCACGCAGTATTTT	TRBJ2-3	-	-	TRBV9
CASSQVPAGITPFGTGELFF	TGCGCCAGCAGCCAAGTTCCGGCGGGTATAACCCCTTTTGGCACCGGGGAGCTGTTTTTT	TRBJ2-2	-	-	TRBV4-1
CATSVNNEQFF	TGTGCCACCAGTGTTAACAATGAGCAGTTCTTC	TRBJ2-1	few	-	TRBV24-1
CSAPDSLAGLIEQFF	TGCAGTGCCCCAGACAGTCTAGCGGGCCTTATTGAGCAGTTCTTC	TRBJ2-1	-	TRBD2	TRBV20-1
CASSPSPGLAGKNEQYF	TGTGCCAGCAGCCCTAGCCCGGGACTAGCGGGAAAAAATGAGCAGTACTTC	TRBJ2-5	-	TRBD2	TRBV7-2
CASSDGGRAEQYF	TGTGCCAGCAGTGATGGCGGGAGGGCCGAGCAGTACTTC	TRBJ2-7	few	TRBD2	TRBV25-1
CASSSGWRVPFGEQFF	TGTGCCAGCAGCTCGGGTTGGAGGGTGCCTTTTGGTGAGCAGTTCTTC	TRBJ2-1	-	-	TRBV7-2
CSAGGRALPYNEQYF	TGCAGTGCAGGTGGGAGGGCCCTTCCCTACAATGAGCAGTACTTC	TRBJ2-7	-	TRBD2	TRBV20-1
CASSPEVGNTEAFF	TGTGCCAGCAGCCCCGAGGTTGGGAACACTGAAGCTTTCTTT	TRBJ1-1	-	-	TRBV7-2
CSATGTSGRSSYEQYF	TGCAGTGCCACCGGGACTAGCGGGAGGTCATCCTACGAGCAGTACTTC	TRBJ2-7	many	TRBD2	TRBV20-1
CASSPQGEKLFF	TGTGCCAGCAGTCCACAGGGTGAAAAACTGTTTTTT	TRBJ1-4	many	-	TRBV14
CASSEVGTTLALAVYTQYF	TGTGCCAGCAGTGAAGTCGGAACAACTCTAGCGTTGGCGGTTTATACGCAGTATTTT	TRBJ2-3	-	-	TRBV6-1
CASTGDSLTDTQYF	TGTGCCAGCACCGGGGACAGCCTCACAGATACGCAGTATTTT	TRBJ2-3	-	TRBD1	TRBV5-5
CASSQGRDRNQYF	TGTGCCAGCAGCCAAGGCAGGGACCGGAATCAGTACTTC	TRBJ2-4	many	-	TRBV3-1
CASSLLEGTSQFF	TGTGCCAGCAGTTTGTTGGAAGGGACTAGTCAGTTCTTC	TRBJ2-1	few	TRBD2	TRBV12-3/TRBV12-4
CSARMVGLYEQYF	TGCAGTGCTAGAATGGTGGGGTTGTACGAGCAGTACTTC	TRBJ2-7	few	-	TRBV20-1
CASTERNTDTQYF	TGTGCCAGCACTGAGAGGAACACAGATACGCAGTATTTT	TRBJ2-3	-	-	TRBV25-1
CACSFGAGSYEQYF	TGTGCCTGCAGCTTTGGGGCGGGCTCCTACGAGCAGTACTTC	TRBJ2-7	once	-	TRBV11-2
CASSSRETSYGYTF	TGTGCCAGCAGCTCGAGGGAAACCTCCTATGGCTACACCTTC	TRBJ1-2	-	-	TRBV7-9
CASGFGGKAFF	TGTGCTAGTGGTTTTGGTGGGAAAGCTTTCTTT	TRBJ1-1	-	-	TRBV12-5
CASSEAWGTAGTLQETQYF	TGTGCCAGCAGTGAAGCGTGGGGGACCGCCGGGACACTCCAAGAGACCCAGTACTTC	TRBJ2-5	-	-	TRBV2
CSVEKVVRTEAFF	TGCAGCGTTGAAAAGGTTGTCAGGACTGAAGCTTTCTTT	TRBJ1-1	-	-	TRBV29-1
CASSGGTGIRYGYTF	TGTGCCAGCAGTGGGGGGACAGGAATACGCTATGGCTACACCTTC	TRBJ1-2	-	TRBD1	TRBV2
CASSLDRAARETQYF	TGTGCCAGCAGCTTAGACAGGGCGGCGCGTGAGACCCAGTACTTC	TRBJ2-5	-	-	TRBV7-7
CASSGGGALGTQYF	TGCGCCAGCAGCGGCGGGGGGGCTCTAGGGACGCAGTATTTT	TRBJ2-3	-	TRBD2	TRBV5-1
CASSQEGEIYEQYF	TGCGCCAGCAGCCAAGAGGGGGAGATCTACGAGCAGTACTTC	TRBJ2-7	few	-	TRBV4-1
CASTLGKTTDTQYF	TGCGCCAGCACTCTCGGGAAGACCACAGATACGCAGTATTTT	TRBJ2-3	few	-	TRBV5-1
CASNTHPRTISEQYF	TGTGCCAGCAACACTCACCCCAGGACAATCTCCGAGCAGTACTTC	TRBJ2-7	few	-	TRBV12-3/TRBV12-4
CSARGSGTTNQPQHF	TGCAGTGCTAGGGGCTCCGGGACAACGAATCAGCCCCAGCATTTT	TRBJ1-5	-	-	TRBV20-1
CASGDRGPSYEQYF	TGTGCCAGCGGCGACAGGGGGCCCTCCTACGAGCAGTACTTC	TRBJ2-7	-	TRBD1	TRBV6-2/TRBV6-3
CASSYSSGEETQYF	TGTGCCAGCAGTTACTCATCAGGGGAAGAGACCCAGTACTTC	TRBJ2-5	few	-	TRBV6-6
CASSFGLRQPQHF	TGTGCCAGCAGTTTCGGACTGCGTCAGCCCCAGCATTTT	TRBJ1-5	-	-	TRBV6-6
CSASLPGARGYTF	TGCAGTGCTAGTTTGCCGGGGGCGAGGGGCTACACCTTC	TRBJ1-2	few	-	TRBV20-1
CASSTDRDQETQYF	TGTGCCAGCTCAACCGACAGGGACCAAGAGACCCAGTACTTC	TRBJ2-5	-	TRBD1	TRBV3-1
CASSQRAVPDSPLHF	TGCGCCAGCAGCCAACGGGCAGTCCCAGATTCACCCCTCCACTTT	TRBJ1-6	-	-	TRBV4-1
CASSTQTGVTEAFF	TGTGCCAGCAGCACTCAGACAGGGGTCACTGAAGCTTTCTTT	TRBJ1-1	-	TRBD1	TRBV9
CASNLGPSEQFF	TGTGCCAGCAACCTTGGTCCATCTGAGCAGTTCTTC	TRBJ2-1	-	-	TRBV2
CSALDREKLGANEKLFF	TGCAGTGCTCTGGACAGGGAGAAGTTAGGAGCTAATGAAAAACTGTTTTTT	TRBJ1-4	-	TRBD1	TRBV20-1
CASSLLGGQFF	TGTGCCAGCAGCTTGCTGGGGGGGCAGTTCTTC	TRBJ2-1	-	-	TRBV5-6
CASSEAHTGRIYEQYF	TGTGCCAGCAGTGAAGCGCATACGGGACGGATATACGAGCAGTACTTC	TRBJ2-7	-	-	TRBV6-1
CASSQDEAGENYEQYF	TGTGCCAGCAGCCAAGATGAGGCGGGGGAGAACTACGAGCAGTACTTC	TRBJ2-7	few	TRBD2	TRBV3-1
CASSYRGQGQETQYF	TGTGCCAGCAGTTACCGGGGACAGGGCCAAGAGACCCAGTACTTC	TRBJ2-5	few	TRBD1	TRBV6-5
CASSQEGGVVYGYTF	TGTGCCAGCAGTCAAGAGGGAGGGGTGGTCTATGGCTACACCTTC	TRBJ1-2	few	-	TRBV9
CSARDRANSYEQYF	TGCAGTGCTAGAGACCGAGCTAACTCCTACGAGCAGTACTTC	TRBJ2-7	-	-	TRBV20-1
CASSAGLIGGSEAFF	TGTGCCAGCAGCGCTGGCTTGATAGGGGGCTCTGAAGCTTTCTTT	TRBJ1-1	-	TRBD1	TRBV5-4
CASREDRTTQHF	TGTGCCAGCAGAGAGGACCGGACGACGCAGCATTTT	TRBJ1-5	-	-	TRBV12-3/TRBV12-4
CSASTQGQGNQPQHF	TGCAGTGCTTCTACCCAAGGACAGGGAAATCAGCCCCAGCATTTT	TRBJ1-5	few	TRBD1	TRBV20-1
CASSLGTVKYQETQYF	TGCGCCAGCAGCCTCGGGACGGTCAAATACCAAGAGACCCAGTACTTC	TRBJ2-5	-	-	TRBV5-1
CASNYGGVTDTQYF	TGTGCCAGCAACTACGGCGGAGTCACAGATACGCAGTATTTT	TRBJ2-3	few	-	TRBV2
CASSFGRGSGSYEQFF	TGCGCCAGCAGCTTTGGCAGGGGAAGCGGGAGTTATGAGCAGTTCTTC	TRBJ2-1	-	TRBD2	TRBV5-1